This TCR beta chain came from a study of blood T cell repertoires in COVID-19. This CDR3 is built from 19 residues. CDR1 and CDR2 from the germline V gene are LGHDT and YNNKEL (reference sequence). V dropped 2 bases and J dropped 3 bases, with 26 bases sitting between them. TCRdb keeps only in-frame clones here, not all; method: immunoSEQ multiplex PCR. The table records about 320,000 clones, about nine tenths of them present only once. The sequence came from a man aged 55 to 70 who had recovered from COVID-19. The sample was PBMCs or T cells enriched from blood (not recorded which). The chain links TRBV3-1 (or the pseudogene TRBV3-2) to TRBJ2-7; a weak D match, TRBD2 (5 bases). Here the CDR3 reads CASSQSPVQHPGGSYEQYF. The CDR3 DNA sequence: TGTGCCAGCAGCCAATCTCCAGTTCAACACCCAGGAGGAAGCTACGAGCAGTACTTC.